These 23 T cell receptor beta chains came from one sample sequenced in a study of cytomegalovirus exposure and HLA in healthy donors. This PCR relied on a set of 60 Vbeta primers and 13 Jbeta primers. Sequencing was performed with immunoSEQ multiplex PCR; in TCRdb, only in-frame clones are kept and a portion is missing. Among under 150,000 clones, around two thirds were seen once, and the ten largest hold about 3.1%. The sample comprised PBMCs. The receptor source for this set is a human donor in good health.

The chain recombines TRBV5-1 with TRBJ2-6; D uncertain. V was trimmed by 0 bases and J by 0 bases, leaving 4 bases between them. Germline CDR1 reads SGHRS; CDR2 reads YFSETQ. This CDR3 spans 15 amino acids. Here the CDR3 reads CASSLVHSGANVLTF. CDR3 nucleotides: TGCGCCAGCAGCTTGGTACACTCTGGGGCCAACGTCCTGACTTTC.

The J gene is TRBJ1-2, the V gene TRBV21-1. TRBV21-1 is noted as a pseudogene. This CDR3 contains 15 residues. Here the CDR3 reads CASSMFYAGGYGYTF. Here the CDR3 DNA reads TGTGCCAGCAGCATGTTTTACGCCGGCGGCTATGGCTACACCTTC.

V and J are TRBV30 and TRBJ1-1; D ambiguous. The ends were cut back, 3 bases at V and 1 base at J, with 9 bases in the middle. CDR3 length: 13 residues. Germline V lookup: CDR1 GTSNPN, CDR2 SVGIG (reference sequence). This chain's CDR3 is CAWRPNRNTEAFF. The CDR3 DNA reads TGTGCCTGGAGACCAAACAGGAACACTGAAGCTTTCTTT.

CDR3 sequence (DNA): TGTGCCAGCAGCTTGACTAGCGGGCCGAGGGATGAGCAGTTCTTC. Translation gives CASSLTSGPRDEQFF. The chain joins TRBV11-2 to TRBJ2-1; the match to TRBD2 covers 10 bases. Germline CDR1 and CDR2: SGHAT and FQNNGV. The V segment lost 3 bases and the J segment 8 bases; nucleotides outside the gene matches: 7. The CDR3 spans 15 residues.

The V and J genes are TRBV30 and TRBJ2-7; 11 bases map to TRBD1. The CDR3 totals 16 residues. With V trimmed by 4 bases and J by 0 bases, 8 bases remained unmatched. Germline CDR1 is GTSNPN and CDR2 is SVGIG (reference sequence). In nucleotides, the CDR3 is TGTGCCTGGAAAAAACCGGGACAGGGGGTCTCCTACGAGCAGTACTTC. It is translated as CAWKKPGQGVSYEQYF.

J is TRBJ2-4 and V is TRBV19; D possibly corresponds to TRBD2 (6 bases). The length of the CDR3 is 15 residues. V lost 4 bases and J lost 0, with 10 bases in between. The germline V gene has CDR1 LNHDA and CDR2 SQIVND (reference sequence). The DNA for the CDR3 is TGTGCCAGTAGTAGGTCGGGACTAGCCAAAAACATTCAGTACTTC. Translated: CASSRSGLAKNIQYF.

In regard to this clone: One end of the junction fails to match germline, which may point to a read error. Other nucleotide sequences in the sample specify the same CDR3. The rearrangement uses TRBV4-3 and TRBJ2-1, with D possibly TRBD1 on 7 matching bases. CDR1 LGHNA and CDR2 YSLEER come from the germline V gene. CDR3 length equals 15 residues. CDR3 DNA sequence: TGCGCCAGCAGCCAAGGACAGGGAGGTTACAACGAGCAGTTCTTC. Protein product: CASSQGQGGYNEQFF.

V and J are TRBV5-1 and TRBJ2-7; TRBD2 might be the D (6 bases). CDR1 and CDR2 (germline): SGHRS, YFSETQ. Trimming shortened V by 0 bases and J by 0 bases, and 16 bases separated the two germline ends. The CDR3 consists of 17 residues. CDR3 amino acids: CASSLAPVGTHSYEQYF. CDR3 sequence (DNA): TGCGCCAGCAGCTTGGCCCCCGTCGGGACTCACTCCTACGAGCAGTACTTC.

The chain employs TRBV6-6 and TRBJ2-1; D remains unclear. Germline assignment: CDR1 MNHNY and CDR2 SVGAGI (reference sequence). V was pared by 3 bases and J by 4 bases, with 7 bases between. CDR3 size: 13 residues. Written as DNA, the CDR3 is TGTGCCAGCAGTTATCAGTCTTACAATGAGCAGTTCTTC. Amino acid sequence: CASSYQSYNEQFF.

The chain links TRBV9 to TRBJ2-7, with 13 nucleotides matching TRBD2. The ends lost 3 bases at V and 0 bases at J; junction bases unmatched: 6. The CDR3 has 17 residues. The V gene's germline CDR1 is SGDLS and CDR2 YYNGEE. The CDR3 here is CASSAGTSGGASYEQYF. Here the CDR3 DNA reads TGTGCCAGCAGCGCCGGAACTAGCGGGGGGGCCTCCTACGAGCAGTACTTC.

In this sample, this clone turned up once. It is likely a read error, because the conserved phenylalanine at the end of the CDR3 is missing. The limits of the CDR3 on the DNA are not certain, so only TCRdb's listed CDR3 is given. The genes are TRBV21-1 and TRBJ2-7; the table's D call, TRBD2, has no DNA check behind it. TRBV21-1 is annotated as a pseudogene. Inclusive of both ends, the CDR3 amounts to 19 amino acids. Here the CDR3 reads CASSKGAGERQEWDYEQYL.

CDR3 DNA: TGTGCCAGCTCCGACAGGCAAGAGACCCAGTACTTC. This encodes CASSDRQETQYF. J is TRBJ2-5 and V is TRBV5-6, with D possibly matching TRBD1 (6 bases). This CDR3 comprises 12 residues. Germline V CDR1 and CDR2: SGHDT, YYEEEE. Trimming pared 7 bases from V and 2 bases from J, leaving 9 bases between.

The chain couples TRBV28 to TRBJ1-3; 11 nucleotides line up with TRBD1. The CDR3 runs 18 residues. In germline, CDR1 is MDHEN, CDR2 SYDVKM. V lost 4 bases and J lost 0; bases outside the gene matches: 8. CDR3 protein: CASSSIGQGASSGNTIYF. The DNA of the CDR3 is TGTGCCAGCAGTTCCATAGGACAGGGGGCTTCCTCTGGAAACACCATATATTTT.

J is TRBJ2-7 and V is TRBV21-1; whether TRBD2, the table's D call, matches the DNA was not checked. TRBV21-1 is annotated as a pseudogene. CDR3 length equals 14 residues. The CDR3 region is CASSKVPGVHEQYF. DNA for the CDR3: TGTGCCAGCAGCAAAGTTCCGGGGGTCCACGAGCAGTACTTC.

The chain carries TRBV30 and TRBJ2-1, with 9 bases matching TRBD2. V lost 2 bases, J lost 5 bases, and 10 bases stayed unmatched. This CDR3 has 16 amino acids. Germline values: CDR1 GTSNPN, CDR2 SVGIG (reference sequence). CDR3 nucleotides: TGTGCCTGGAGTCCGATGGGACTAGCCATCAACAATGAGCAGTTCTTC. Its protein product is CAWSPMGLAINNEQFF.

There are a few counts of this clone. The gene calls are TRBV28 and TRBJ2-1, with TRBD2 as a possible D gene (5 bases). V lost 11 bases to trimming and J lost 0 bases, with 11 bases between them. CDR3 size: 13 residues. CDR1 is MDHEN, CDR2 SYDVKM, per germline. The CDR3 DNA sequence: TGTGCCGGCCGGGGTCTCTCCTACAATGAGCAGTTCTTC. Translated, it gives CAGRGLSYNEQFF.

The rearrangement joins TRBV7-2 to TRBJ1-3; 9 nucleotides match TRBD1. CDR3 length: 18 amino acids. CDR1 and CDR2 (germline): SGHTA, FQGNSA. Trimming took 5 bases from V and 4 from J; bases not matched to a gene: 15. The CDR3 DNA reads TGTGCCAGCAGCCATTTCAGGGCGGGCGGGACAGGGGGAAACACCATATATTTT. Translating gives CASSHFRAGGTGGNTIYF. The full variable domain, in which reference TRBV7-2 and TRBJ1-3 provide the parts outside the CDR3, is GAGVSQSPSNKVTEKGKDVELRCDPISGHTALYWYRQSLGQGLEFLIYFQGNSAPDKSGLPSDRFSAERTGGSVSTLTIQRTQQEDSAVYLCASSHFRAGGTGGNTIYFGEGSWLTVV.

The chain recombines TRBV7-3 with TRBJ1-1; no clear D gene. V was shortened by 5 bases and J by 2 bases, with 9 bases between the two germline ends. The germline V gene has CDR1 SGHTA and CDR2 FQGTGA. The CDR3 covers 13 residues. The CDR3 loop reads CASSPTPNTEAFF. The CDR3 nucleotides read TGTGCCAGCAGCCCGACTCCCAACACTGAAGCTTTCTTT.

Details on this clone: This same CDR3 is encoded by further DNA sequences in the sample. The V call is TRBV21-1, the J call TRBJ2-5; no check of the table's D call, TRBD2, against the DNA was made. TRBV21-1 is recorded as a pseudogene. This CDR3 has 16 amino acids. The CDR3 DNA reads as TGTGCCAGCAGCAAAGCGCTTCTAGCGGGGGAGGAGACCCAGTACTTC. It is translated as CASSKALLAGEETQYF.

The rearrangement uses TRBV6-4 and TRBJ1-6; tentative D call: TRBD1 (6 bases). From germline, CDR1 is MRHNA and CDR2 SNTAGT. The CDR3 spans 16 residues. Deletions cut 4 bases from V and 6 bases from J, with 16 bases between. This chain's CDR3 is CASSGLRGRSNSPLHF. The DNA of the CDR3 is TGTGCCAGCAGTGGCCTCAGGGGCAGGAGTAATTCACCCCTCCACTTT.

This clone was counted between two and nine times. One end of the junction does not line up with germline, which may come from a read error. The CDR3 here is CSSSGSQRGSTDTQYF. The CDR3 DNA is TGTTCCAGCAGCGGCAGCCAGCGGGGGAGCACAGATACGCAGTATTTT. V gene TRBV7-9 combines with J gene TRBJ2-3; TRBD2 matches at 8 bases. Germline V lookup: CDR1 SEHNR, CDR2 FQNEAQ (reference sequence). The CDR3 extends over 16 amino acids. The variable domain in full, with the rest retrieved from reference TRBV7-9 and TRBJ2-3, is DTGVSQNPRHKITKRGQNVTFRCDPISEHNRLYWYRQTLGQGPEFLTYFQNEAQLEKSRLLSDRFSAERPKGSFSTLEIQRTEQGDSAMYLCSSSGSQRGSTDTQYFGPGTRLTVL.

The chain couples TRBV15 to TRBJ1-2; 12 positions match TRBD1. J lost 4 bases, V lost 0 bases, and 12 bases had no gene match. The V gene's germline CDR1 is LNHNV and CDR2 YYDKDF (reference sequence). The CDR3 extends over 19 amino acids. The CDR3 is CATSRDWGTGGRTFYGYTF. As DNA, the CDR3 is TGTGCCACCAGCAGAGATTGGGGGACAGGGGGCCGTACTTTCTATGGCTACACCTTC.

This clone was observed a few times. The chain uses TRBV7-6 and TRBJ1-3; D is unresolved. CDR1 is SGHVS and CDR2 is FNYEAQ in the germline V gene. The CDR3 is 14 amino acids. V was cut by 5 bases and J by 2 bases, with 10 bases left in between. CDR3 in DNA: TGTGCCAGCAGCCCGGTTGCCCCTGGAAACACCATATATTTT. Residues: CASSPVAPGNTIYF.